The clone carrying this T cell receptor beta chain was detected ten times or more. The antigen is not known. The data derive from a study of T cell repertoires in cytomegalovirus infection. Looking at the study overall: Shared public TCR beta signatures pointed to both CMV infection and a matching HLA type.

Findings and limits, study-wide: Pooled public TCR beta family frequency picked out CMV carriers with the relevant HLA. It was HLA-C-restricted CMV-specific TCR beta clonotypes that dominated the response ex vivo.

Via MiXCR, TCRdb re-called the reads, giving one row per CDR3 protein. Of 350,000 to 500,000 distinct CDR3 sequences in the sample, about 33% were seen once. Sequenced input: PBMCs. The TCR originated in a human donor in good health (CMV status not recorded). Some clones in this sample may be carry-over from other donors' samples.

The CDR3: CATSESGQSYEQYF. CDR3 bases: TGTGCCACCAGTGAGTCGGGACAGTCTTACGAGCAGTACTTC. The chain couples TRBV24-1 to TRBJ2-7, with 7 bases that match TRBD1. There are 14 residues in the CDR3. The V gene end was trimmed by 4 bases and the J gene end by 4 bases; junction bases not matched to a gene: 6. The germline gives CDR1 KGHDR, CDR2 SFDVKD.